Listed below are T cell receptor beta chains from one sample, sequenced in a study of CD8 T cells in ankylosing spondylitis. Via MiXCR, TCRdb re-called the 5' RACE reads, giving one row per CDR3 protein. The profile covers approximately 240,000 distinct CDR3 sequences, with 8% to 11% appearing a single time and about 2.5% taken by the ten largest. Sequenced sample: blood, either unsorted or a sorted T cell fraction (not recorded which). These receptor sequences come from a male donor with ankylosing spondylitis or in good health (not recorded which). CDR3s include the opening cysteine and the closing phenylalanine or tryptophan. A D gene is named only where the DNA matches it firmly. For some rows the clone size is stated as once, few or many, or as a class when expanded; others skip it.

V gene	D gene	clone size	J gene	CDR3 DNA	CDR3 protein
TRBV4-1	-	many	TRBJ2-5	TGCGCCAGCAGCCCTGCGGATCAAGAGACCCAGTACTTC	CASSPADQETQYF
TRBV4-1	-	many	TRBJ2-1	TGCGCCAGCAGCCAAGGAGGGGGTCCCTACAATGAGCAGTTCTTC	CASSQGGGPYNEQFF
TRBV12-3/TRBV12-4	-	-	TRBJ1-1	TGTGCCAGCCACCCCGCAGGGAACACTGAAGCTTTCTTT	CASHPAGNTEAFF
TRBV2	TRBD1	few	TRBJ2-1	TGTGCCAGCATCCTAGGACAGGGAATCACCTACAATGAGCAGTTCTTC	CASILGQGITYNEQFF
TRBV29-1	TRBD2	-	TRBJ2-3	TGCAGCGTTGGAACCGGGAGGGCCCCAGATACGCAGTATTTT	CSVGTGRAPDTQYF
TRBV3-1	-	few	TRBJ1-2	TGTGCCAGCAGCCAAGTTTCCAGGGCCCTTAGCTATGGCTACACCTTC	CASSQVSRALSYGYTF
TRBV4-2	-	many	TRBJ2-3	TGTGCCAGCAGCCAAGAGGTGGCGTATACGCAGTATTTT	CASSQEVAYTQYF
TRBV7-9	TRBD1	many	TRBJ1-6	TGTGCCAGCAGCACGACAGGGACGACACCCCTCCACTTT	CASSTTGTTPLHF
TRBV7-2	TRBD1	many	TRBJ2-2	TGTGCCAGCAGCCGCATAGGACAGGGAGGTGTCGGGGAGCTGTTTTTT	CASSRIGQGGVGELFF
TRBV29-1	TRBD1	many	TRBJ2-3	TGCAGCGTTGAATATCACAGGGGGGTCACAGATACGCAGTATTTT	CSVEYHRGVTDTQYF
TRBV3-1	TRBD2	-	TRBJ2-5	TGTGCCAGCAGCCCAACTGGACTAGCGGGAGGGCCGGGAAAGACCCAGTACTTC	CASSPTGLAGGPGKTQYF
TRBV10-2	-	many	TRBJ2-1	TGCGCCAGCAGTGAGGGGGATGAGCAGTTCTTC	CASSEGDEQFF
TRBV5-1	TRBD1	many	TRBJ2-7	TGCGCCAGCAGCGGCCGGGACAGGACCTCTGCGGGGCAGTACTTC	CASSGRDRTSAGQYF
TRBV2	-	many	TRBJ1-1	TGTGCCAGCAGGACAGCAGGTTGGACTGAAGCTTTCTTT	CASRTAGWTEAFF
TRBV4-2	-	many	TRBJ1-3	TGTGCCAGCAGCCAAGAGCGGTCTGGAAACACCATATATTTT	CASSQERSGNTIYF
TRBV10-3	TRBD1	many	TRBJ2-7	TGTGCCATCAAGTCGGGACAGTCCTACGAGCAGTACTTC	CAIKSGQSYEQYF
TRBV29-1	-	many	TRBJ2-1	TGCAGCGTTGAAGGTTTCCCGAGTGAGCAGTTCTTC	CSVEGFPSEQFF
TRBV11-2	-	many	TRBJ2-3	TGTGCCAGCAGCTTAGAGCAGGGCGGGGTTGCTAGCACAGATACGCAGTATTTT	CASSLEQGGVASTDTQYF
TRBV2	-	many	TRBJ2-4	TGTGCCAGCAGGATTGGAGAGCTAGCCAAAAACATTCAGTACTTC	CASRIGELAKNIQYF
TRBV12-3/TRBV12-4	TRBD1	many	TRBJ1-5	TGTGCCAGCAGTTTAGCGCAGGGGGGTCAGCCCCAGCATTTT	CASSLAQGGQPQHF
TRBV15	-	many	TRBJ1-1	TGTGCCACCAGCAGCGGGAACACTGAAGCTTTCTTT	CATSSGNTEAFF
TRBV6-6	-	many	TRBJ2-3	TGTGCCACCCAGACAGGTCGCCGTACGCAGTATTTT	CATQTGRRTQYF
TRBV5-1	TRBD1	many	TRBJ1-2	TGCGCCAGCAGCTTTTCGGGACAGCCCAATGGCTACACCTTC	CASSFSGQPNGYTF
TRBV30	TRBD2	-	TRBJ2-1	TGTGCCTGGAGTCTAGCGGGGGGCCAGGATGAGCAGTTCTTC	CAWSLAGGQDEQFF
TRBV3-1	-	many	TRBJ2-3	TGTGCCAGCAGCCCAGCTACAGATACGCAGTATTTT	CASSPATDTQYF
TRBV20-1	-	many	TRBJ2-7	TGCAGTGCTAGACCCAGCTCTCGCGTTTACGAGCAGTACTTC	CSARPSSRVYEQYF
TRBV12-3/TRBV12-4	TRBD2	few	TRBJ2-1	TGTGCCAGCAGTTTACTGGCTAGCGGGATTCGAAGCTCCTACAATGAGCAGTTCTTC	CASSLLASGIRSSYNEQFF
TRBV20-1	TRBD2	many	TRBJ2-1	TGCAGTGCAAGGACTAGCGGGGGTAGCTCCTACAATGAGCAGTTCTTC	CSARTSGGSSYNEQFF
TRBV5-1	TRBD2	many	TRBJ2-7	TGCGCCAGCAGCCAGATTGGACTAGCACACTACGAGCAGTACTTC	CASSQIGLAHYEQYF
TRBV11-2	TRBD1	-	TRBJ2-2	TGTGCCAGCAGCTTAGTCCTCCTAGAGGGGGCATCCGGGGAGCTGTTTTTT	CASSLVLLEGASGELFF
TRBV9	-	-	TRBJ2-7	TGTGCCAGCAGCTCTCGTTCGGGCTCCTACGAGCAGTACTTC	CASSSRSGSYEQYF
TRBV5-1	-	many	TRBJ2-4	TGCGCCAGCAGCTTGGTCCCATCTTGGAAAAACATTCAGTACTTC	CASSLVPSWKNIQYF
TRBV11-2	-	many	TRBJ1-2	TGTGCCAGCAGCTCGCAGGGGAAGGGCTACACCTTC	CASSSQGKGYTF
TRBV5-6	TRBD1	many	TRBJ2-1	TGTGCCAGCAGTTTGCCGCGGGGGACAGGGTCGAATGAGCAGTTCTTC	CASSLPRGTGSNEQFF
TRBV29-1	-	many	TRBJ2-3	TGCAGCGTTGTGGCCCTCACAGATACGCAGTATTTT	CSVVALTDTQYF
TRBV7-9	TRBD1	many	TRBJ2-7	TGTGCCAGCAGCTTAGGAGGGGGCGGATCCTACGAGCAGTACTTC	CASSLGGGGSYEQYF
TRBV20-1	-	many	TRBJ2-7	TGCAGTGCCTTAGCGCGTGCTACCTACGAGCAGTACTTC	CSALARATYEQYF
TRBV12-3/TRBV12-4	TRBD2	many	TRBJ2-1	TGTGCCAGCAGTCTAGCGGGAGCTTTTGGTGAGCAGTTCTTC	CASSLAGAFGEQFF
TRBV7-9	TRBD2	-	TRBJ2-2	TGTGCCAGCAGACCCGGACTAGCTATGAACACCGGGGAGCTGTTTTTT	CASRPGLAMNTGELFF
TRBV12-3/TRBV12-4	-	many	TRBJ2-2	TGTGCCAGCAGTTCCCGGCTCACCGGGGAGCTGTTTTTT	CASSSRLTGELFF
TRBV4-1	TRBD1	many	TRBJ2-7	TGCGCCAGCAGCCCTACGACAGGGTACTCCTACGAGCAGTACTTC	CASSPTTGYSYEQYF